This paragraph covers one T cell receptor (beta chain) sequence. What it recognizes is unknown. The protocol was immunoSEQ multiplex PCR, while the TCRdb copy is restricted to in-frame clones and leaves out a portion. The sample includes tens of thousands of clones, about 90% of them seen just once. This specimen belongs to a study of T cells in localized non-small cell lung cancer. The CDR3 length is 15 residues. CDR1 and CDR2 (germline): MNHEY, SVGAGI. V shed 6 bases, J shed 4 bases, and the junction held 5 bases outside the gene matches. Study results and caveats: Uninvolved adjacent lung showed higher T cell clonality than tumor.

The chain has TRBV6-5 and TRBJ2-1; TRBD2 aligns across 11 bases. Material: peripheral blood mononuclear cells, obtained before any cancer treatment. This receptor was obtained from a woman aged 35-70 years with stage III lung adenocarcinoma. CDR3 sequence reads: CASSRLAGGYNEQFF. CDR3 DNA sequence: TGTGCCAGCAGCCGTCTAGCGGGAGGATACAATGAGCAGTTCTTC.